Shown below are 9 T cell receptor beta chains from a single sample sequenced in a study of STAT5B mutations in CD4+ large granular lymphocyte leukemia. TCRdb's copy holds only in-frame clones and misses some; the assay was immunoSEQ multiplex PCR. Among around 35,000 clones listed, about 70% were seen once. The specimen sequenced was CD4+ T cells from blood buffy coats. These receptors all stem from a human donor in good health.

The V and J genes are TRBV9 and TRBJ1-6, with TRBD1 matching 9 bases. The CDR3 runs to 23 residues. Germline CDR1 SGDLS, CDR2 YYNGEE. The V and J ends lost 5 bases and 3 bases, in that order; junction bases with no gene match: 27. The CDR3 reads CASRRTGEGEIRRLPDYNSPLHF. The CDR3 DNA sequence: TGTGCCAGCAGGAGGACAGGGGAGGGCGAAATCCGGCGGCTTCCCGACTATAATTCACCCCTCCACTTT.

V is TRBV5-4 and J is TRBJ1-3, with D perhaps matching TRBD1 (6 bases). The CDR3 length is 15 residues. The V end was cut by 4 bases, the J end by 7 bases, with 18 bases between. Germline loops: CDR1 SGHNT, CDR2 YYREEE (reference sequence). The chain's CDR3 is CASSPAAGAGNTIYF. For the CDR3, the DNA is TGTGCCAGCAGCCCCGCGGCAGGGGCGGGGAACACCATATATTTT.

V is TRBV28 and J is TRBJ1-2; 7 bases line up with TRBD1. In germline, CDR1 is MDHEN, CDR2 SYDVKM. The CDR3 loop spans 14 amino acids. V gave up 7 bases and J gave up 8 bases; unmatched junction bases: 13. Written as DNA, the CDR3 is TGTGCCAGCATCCCCCCCGGGACAGTGGGGGGCTACACCTTC. Translating it yields CASIPPGTVGGYTF.

The CDR3 reads CASSTTDRGGNQPQHF. For the CDR3, the DNA is TGTGCCAGTAGTACTACTGACAGGGGTGGCAATCAGCCCCAGCATTTT. This rearrangement joins TRBV19 to TRBJ1-5, with 8 bases aligning to TRBD1. The junction had 7 bases not matched to a gene; V was cut back by 4 bases and J by 2 bases. This CDR3 contains 16 residues. The germline gives CDR1 LNHDA, CDR2 SQIVND (reference sequence).

This chain links TRBV5-1 with TRBJ2-1; 12 positions agree with TRBD2. Per the germline V gene, CDR1 is SGHRS and CDR2 is YFSETQ. V shed 1 base and J 4 bases; nucleotides not matched to a gene: 6. The CDR3 loop spans 17 amino acids. CDR3 amino acids: CASSLQASGGGYNEQFF. In nucleotides, the CDR3 is TGCGCCAGCAGCTTGCAGGCTAGCGGGGGGGGGTACAATGAGCAGTTCTTC.

The chain uses TRBV5-5 and TRBJ2-1, with 13 positions matching TRBD2. The V gene end was trimmed by 0 bases and the J gene end by 9 bases; junction bases not matched to a gene: 9. CDR3 length equals 17 residues. The germline gives CDR1 SGHKS, CDR2 YYEKEE (reference sequence). The CDR3 sequence is CASSLAGGLAGYGEQFF. The CDR3 region has the DNA TGTGCCAGCAGCTTGGCAGGGGGACTAGCGGGGTACGGTGAGCAGTTCTTC. The complete variable domain, with remaining parts taken from reference TRBV5-5 and TRBJ2-1, reads DAGVTQSPTHLIKTRGQQVTLRCSPISGHKSVSWYQQVLGQGPQFIFQYYEKEERGRGNFPDRFSARQFPNYSSELNVNALLLGDSALYLCASSLAGGLAGYGEQFFGPGTRLTVL.

The rearrangement joins TRBV27 to TRBJ2-5; 13 nucleotides line up with TRBD2. The length of the CDR3 is 16 residues. The germline gives CDR1 MNHEY, CDR2 SMNVEV (reference sequence). V dropped 3 bases and J dropped 4; count of bases not matched to a gene: 5. The CDR3 DNA sequence: TGTGCCAGCAGTTTTCGGGGACTAGCGGGGATAGAGACCCAGTACTTC. It encodes CASSFRGLAGIETQYF.

V and J are TRBV6-5 and TRBJ2-3, with D possibly matching TRBD1 (5 bases). The ends were cut back, 4 bases at V and 2 bases at J, with 10 bases in the middle. From germline, CDR1 is MNHEY and CDR2 SVGAGI. The CDR3 loop spans 14 amino acids. The CDR3 here is CASSSGRATDTQYF. For the CDR3, the DNA is TGTGCCAGCAGTTCGGGCAGGGCCACAGATACGCAGTATTTT.

This clone was observed a few times. This sequence joins TRBV9 and TRBJ2-2, with D perhaps TRBD2 (6 bases). The V gene lost 4 bases and the J gene lost 3 bases, with 16 bases spanning the gap. Germline V gene sequence: CDR1 SGDLS, CDR2 YYNGEE. The CDR3 consists of 16 residues. CDR3 loop: CASSYSGGADTGELFF. The CDR3 DNA sequence: TGTGCCAGCAGCTACTCCGGCGGGGCCGACACCGGGGAGCTGTTTTTT.